Listed here is a single TCR beta chain. The target antigen is unknown. CD45RO-negative, CCR7-selected cells formed the naive CD8 fraction, which excluded terminally differentiated effector memory CD45RA+ cells. Sequencing was performed with immunoSEQ multiplex PCR; in TCRdb, only in-frame clones are kept and a portion is missing. The table lists under 700,000 clones, around 96% of them singletons, with about 0.11% in the top ten. This entry belongs to a study of shared clonotypes between healthy human individuals. Study-wide context: A donor's plate count was three for CD4 naive and three for CD4 memory; CD8 naive had two and CD8 memory one. Study-level points and caveats: All-four-donor shared clonotypes had higher generation probabilities than non-shared clonotypes did. Shared across four donors were around 5% of the naive CD4 clonotypes.

Sequencing used naive CD8+ T cells sorted from blood. The receptor was derived from a woman aged 25 to 45 in good health.

The DNA for the CDR3 is TGTGCCACCGCGACAGGGGGCAGCTACGAGCAGTACTTC. It codes for CATATGGSYEQYF. The rearrangement links TRBV27 to TRBJ2-7; 10 bases map to TRBD1. Germline CDR1 MNHEY, CDR2 SMNVEV (reference sequence). The CDR3 runs 13 residues. After removal of 10 bases from V and 3 bases from J, the junction contained 6 bases not matched to a gene.